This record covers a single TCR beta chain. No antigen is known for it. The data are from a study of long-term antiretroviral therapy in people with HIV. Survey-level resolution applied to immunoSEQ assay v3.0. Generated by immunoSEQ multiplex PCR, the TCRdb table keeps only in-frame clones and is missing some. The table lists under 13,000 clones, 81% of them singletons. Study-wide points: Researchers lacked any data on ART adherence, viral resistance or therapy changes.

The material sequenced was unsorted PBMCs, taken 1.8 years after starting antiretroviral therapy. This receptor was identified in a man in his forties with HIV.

The CDR3 DNA sequence: TGCAGAGCCGGTGAGTCAGCTGAAGCTTTCTTT. This encodes CRAGESAEAFF. The chain employs TRBV20-1 and TRBJ1-1; no clear D gene. This CDR3 comprises 11 residues. The germline CDR1 and CDR2 sequences are DFQATT and SNEGSKA (reference sequence).